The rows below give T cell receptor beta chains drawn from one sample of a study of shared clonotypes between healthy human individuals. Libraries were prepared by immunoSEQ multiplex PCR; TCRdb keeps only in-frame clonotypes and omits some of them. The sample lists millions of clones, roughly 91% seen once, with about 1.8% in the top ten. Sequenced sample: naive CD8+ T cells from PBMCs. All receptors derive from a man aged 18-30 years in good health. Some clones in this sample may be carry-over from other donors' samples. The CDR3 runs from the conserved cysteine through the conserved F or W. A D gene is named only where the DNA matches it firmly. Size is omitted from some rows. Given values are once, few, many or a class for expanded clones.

CDR3aa: CASSLAAAGSSYEQYF
CDR3nt: TGCGCCAGCAGCTTGGCAGCAGCGGGGAGCTCCTACGAGCAGTACTTC
d_gene: TRBD2
abundance: .
v_gene: TRBV5-1
j_gene: TRBJ2-7

CDR3aa: CASKDGTGLVNEQFF
CDR3nt: TGTGCCAGCAAAGACGGGACAGGGTTGGTCAATGAGCAGTTCTTC
d_gene: TRBD1
abundance: .
v_gene: TRBV27
j_gene: TRBJ2-1

CDR3aa: CASSYTGQGIPSEQYF
CDR3nt: TGTGCCAGCAGTTACACAGGACAGGGGATACCCTCCGAGCAGTACTTC
d_gene: TRBD1
abundance: .
v_gene: TRBV6-6
j_gene: TRBJ2-7

CDR3aa: CASSEGLAYEQYF
CDR3nt: TGCGCCAGCAGCGAAGGACTAGCCTACGAGCAGTACTTC
d_gene: TRBD2
abundance: .
v_gene: TRBV5-1
j_gene: TRBJ2-7

CDR3aa: CSVEELAGVVYNEQFF
CDR3nt: TGCAGCGTTGAAGAACTAGCGGGAGTAGTTTACAATGAGCAGTTCTTC
d_gene: TRBD2
abundance: .
v_gene: TRBV29-1
j_gene: TRBJ2-1

CDR3aa: CASSWGRGGGQPQHF
CDR3nt: TGTGCCAGCAGTTGGGGCAGGGGTGGTGGTCAGCCCCAGCATTTT
d_gene: .
abundance: .
v_gene: TRBV27
j_gene: TRBJ1-5

CDR3aa: CASSSPASYNEQFF
CDR3nt: TGTGCCAGCAGCTCCCCAGCCTCCTACAATGAGCAGTTCTTC
d_gene: .
abundance: .
v_gene: TRBV7-9
j_gene: TRBJ2-1

CDR3aa: CASTASTDTQYF
CDR3nt: TGTGCCAGCACCGCCAGCACAGATACGCAGTATTTT
d_gene: .
abundance: .
v_gene: TRBV5-6
j_gene: TRBJ2-3

CDR3aa: CASSPDTEAFF
CDR3nt: TGTGCCAGCAGTCCTGACACTGAAGCTTTCTTT
d_gene: .
abundance: few
v_gene: TRBV28
j_gene: TRBJ1-1

CDR3aa: CASSKVSTTDGYTF
CDR3nt: TGTGCCAGTAGTAAAGTCTCTACGACGGATGGCTACACCTTC
d_gene: .
abundance: .
v_gene: TRBV19
j_gene: TRBJ1-2